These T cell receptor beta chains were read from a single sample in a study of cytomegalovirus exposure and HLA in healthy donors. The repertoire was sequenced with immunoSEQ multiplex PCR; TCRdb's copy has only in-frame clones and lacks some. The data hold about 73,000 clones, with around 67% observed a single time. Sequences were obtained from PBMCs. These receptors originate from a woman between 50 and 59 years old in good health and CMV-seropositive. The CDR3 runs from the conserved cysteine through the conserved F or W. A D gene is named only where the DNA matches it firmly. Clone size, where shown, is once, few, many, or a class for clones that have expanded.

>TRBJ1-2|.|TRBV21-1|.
TGTGCCAGCAGCAAAGACAGCCAGGGGGCGGAATACACCTTC
CASSKDSQGAEYTF
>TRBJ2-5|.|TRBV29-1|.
TGCAGCGTTGGGAGGGAAAGCATAGAGACCCAGTACTTC
CSVGRESIETQYF
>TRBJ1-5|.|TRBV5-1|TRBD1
TGCGCCAGCAGCGCGACAGGGGCCGCGCCCCAGCATTTT
CASSATGAAPQHF
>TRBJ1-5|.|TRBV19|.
TGTGCCAGTAATACAGGGTGGGGTGGCAATCAGCCCCAGCATTTT
CASNTGWGGNQPQHF
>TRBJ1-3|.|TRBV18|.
TGTGCCAGCTCACCACGGACGGAGGGTCTATCTGGAAACACCATATATTTT
CASSPRTEGLSGNTIYF
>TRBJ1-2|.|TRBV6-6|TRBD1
TGTGCCAGCAGGACGGACAGGGGGGGTGGCTACACCTTC
CASRTDRGGGYTF
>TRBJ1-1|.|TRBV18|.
TGTGCCAGCCACAGGGCTGGAAACACTGAAGCTTTCTTT
CASHRAGNTEAFF
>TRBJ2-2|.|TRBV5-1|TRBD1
TGCGCCAGCAGCTCGAGGGGACAGGGTCATCCGGGGGAGCTGTTTTTT
CASSSRGQGHPGELFF
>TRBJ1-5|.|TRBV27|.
TGTGCCAGCAGTCTCCTCAGGGATCAGCCCCAGCATTTT
CASSLLRDQPQHF
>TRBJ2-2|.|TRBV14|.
TGTGCCAGCAGCCAAGTGACATCGAGGGAGCTGTTTTTT
CASSQVTSRELFF
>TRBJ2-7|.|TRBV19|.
TGTGCCAGTGCTGTAGCAGAGTCCTACGAGCAGTACTTC
CASAVAESYEQYF
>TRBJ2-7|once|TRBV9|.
TGTGCCAGCAGCGTAGTCGGAGATCTCGGGGGCGAGCAGTACTTC
CASSVVGDLGGEQYF
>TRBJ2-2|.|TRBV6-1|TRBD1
TGTGCCAGTACGGGACAGGGGAACACCGGGGAGCTGTTTTTT
CASTGQGNTGELFF
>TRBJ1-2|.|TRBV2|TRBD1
TGTGCCACCAGACAGGGGAATCTTGGAGGCTACACCTTC
CATRQGNLGGYTF
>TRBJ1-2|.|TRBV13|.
TGTGCCAGCAGCCCCAGGGTTCTGCCTAACTATGGCTACACCTTC
CASSPRVLPNYGYTF
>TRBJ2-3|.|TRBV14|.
TGTGCCAGCTCCTGGCTCCGAGATACGCAGTATTTT
CASSWLRDTQYF
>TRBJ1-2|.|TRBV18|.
TGTGCCAGCTCACCAAACCGAGGGACAACTCTAAAAGGTGGCTACACCTTC
CASSPNRGTTLKGGYTF
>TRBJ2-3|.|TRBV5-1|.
TGCGCCAGCAGCTTATGGTTTGGTGGGGCCACAGATACGCAGTATTTT
CASSLWFGGATDTQYF
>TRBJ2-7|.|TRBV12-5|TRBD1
TGTGCTAGTGGTTCCCAGACAGGGCCCTCCTACGAGCAGTACTTC
CASGSQTGPSYEQYF
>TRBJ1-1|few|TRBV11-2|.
TGTGCCAGCAGCTTGAGAGCGGGACACCCGAACACTGAAGCTTTCTTT
CASSLRAGHPNTEAFF
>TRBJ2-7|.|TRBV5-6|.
TGTGCCAGCAGCCCTGACAGTAACTACGAGCAGTACTTC
CASSPDSNYEQYF
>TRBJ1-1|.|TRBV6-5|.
TGTGCCAGCAGTTACTCTAGCAGAGTGCACACTGAAGCTTTCTTT
CASSYSSRVHTEAFF
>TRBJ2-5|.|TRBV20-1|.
TGCAGTGCTAGCCCCGGGACTCAAAATTACTTC
CSASPGTQNYF
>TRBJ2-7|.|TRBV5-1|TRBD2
TGCGCCAGCAGCGGACTAGACGACTACGAGCAGTACTTC
CASSGLDDYEQYF
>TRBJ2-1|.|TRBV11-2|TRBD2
TGTGCCAGCAGCTTACAAGGGGCAGGGAGGGCCGATGAGCAGTTCTTC
CASSLQGAGRADEQFF
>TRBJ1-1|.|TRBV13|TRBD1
TGTGCCAGCAGCCAAAACGGACAGGGGGCAATGAACACTGAAGCTTTCTTT
CASSQNGQGAMNTEAFF
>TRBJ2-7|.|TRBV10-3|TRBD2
TGTGCCATCAGTGAACACTCCGGGACTAGCGGGGTTTACGAGCAGTACTTC
CAISEHSGTSGVYEQYF
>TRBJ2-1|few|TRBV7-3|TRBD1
TGTGCCAGCAGCCCGGGACAGGGGAGGGGTGAGCAGTTCTTC
CASSPGQGRGEQFF
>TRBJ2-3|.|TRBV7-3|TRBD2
TGTGCCAGCAGCTCGGGACTAGCGGGAGCAGATACGCAGTATTTT
CASSSGLAGADTQYF
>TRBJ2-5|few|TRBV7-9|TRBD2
TGTGCCAGCAGCTCCATCGGTAGCGGGGGTGAGACCCAGTACTTC
CASSSIGSGGETQYF
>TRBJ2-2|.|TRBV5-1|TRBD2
TGCGCCAGCAGCTTGAAACTAGCGGGGGGGAACACCGGGGAGCTGTTTTTT
CASSLKLAGGNTGELFF
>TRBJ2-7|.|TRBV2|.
TGTGCCAGCGGTCGGGACTCCTACTCCTACGAGCAGTACTTC
CASGRDSYSYEQYF
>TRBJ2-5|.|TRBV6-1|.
TGTGCCAGCTCCCTAGATCAAGAGACCCAGTACTTC
CASSLDQETQYF
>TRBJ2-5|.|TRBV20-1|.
TGCAGTGCTAAGCGCCAAGAGACCCAGTACTTC
CSAKRQETQYF
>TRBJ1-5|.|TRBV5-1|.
TGCGCCAGCAGCCCGCTTGGACAGAATCAGCCCCAGCATTTT
CASSPLGQNQPQHF
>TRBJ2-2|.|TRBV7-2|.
TGTGCCAGCAGCTTTCCCTCACGGACTTTCGGGGAGCTGTTTTTT
CASSFPSRTFGELFF
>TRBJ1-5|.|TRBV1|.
TGCACCAGCAGCCAAATCCCCCCTTTTCGCAATCAGCCCCAGCATTTT
CTSSQIPPFRNQPQHF
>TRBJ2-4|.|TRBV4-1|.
TGCGCCAGCAGAGTTGAAAAAGGGGAAAACATTCAGTACTTC
CASRVEKGENIQYF
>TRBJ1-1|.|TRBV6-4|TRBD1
TGTGCCAGCAGTATACGGACAGGGGATGAAGCTTTCTTT
CASSIRTGDEAFF
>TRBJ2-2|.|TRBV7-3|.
TGTGCCAGCAGCCCAAGGACAACCGGGGAGCTGTTTTTT
CASSPRTTGELFF
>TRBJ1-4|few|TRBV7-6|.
TGTGCCAGCAGCTTTCGAACTCAGGGTGTTGAAAAACTGTTTTTT
CASSFRTQGVEKLFF
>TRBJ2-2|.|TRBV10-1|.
TGCGCCAGCAGTGCTCCAGGGTTCGGGAGCACCGGGGAGCTGTTTTTT
CASSAPGFGSTGELFF
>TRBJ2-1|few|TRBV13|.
TGTGCCAGCAGCTTAGACACCAGCTCCTACAATGAGCAGTTCTTC
CASSLDTSSYNEQFF
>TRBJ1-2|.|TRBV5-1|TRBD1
TGCGCCAGTGCTGTGGGACAGGGGGCAAACAATGGCTACACCTTC
CASAVGQGANNGYTF
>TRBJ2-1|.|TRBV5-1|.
TGCGCCAGCAGCTTGGCGTCCGGGACTCACTACAATGAGCAGTTCTTC
CASSLASGTHYNEQFF
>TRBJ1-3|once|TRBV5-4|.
TGTGCCAGCAGCTTGGACAGGAGGGACACCATATATTTT
CASSLDRRDTIYF
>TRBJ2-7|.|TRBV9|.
TGTGCCAGCAGCGCGAATCCCGGGGATGGCGACGAGCAGTACTTC
CASSANPGDGDEQYF
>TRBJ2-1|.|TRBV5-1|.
TGCGCCAGCAGCTTGGCAGGACTCCCTGATGAGCAGTTCTTC
CASSLAGLPDEQFF
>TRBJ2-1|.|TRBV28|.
TGTGCCAGCAGCTTACCCGGGTGGGGCGGATACAATGAGCAGTTCTTC
CASSLPGWGGYNEQFF
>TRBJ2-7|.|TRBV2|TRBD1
TGTGCCAGACCAACAGGGGACGAGCAGTACTTC
CARPTGDEQYF
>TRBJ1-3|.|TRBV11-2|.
TGTGCCAGCAGCTTCCGGGACATTGGAAACACCATATATTTT
CASSFRDIGNTIYF
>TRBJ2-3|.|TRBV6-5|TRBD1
TGTGCCAGCAGTTGGACGACAGGGTTGACAGATACGCAGTATTTT
CASSWTTGLTDTQYF
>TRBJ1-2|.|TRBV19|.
TGTGCCAGTAGCAGGGGAGCTCGAGGCTACACCTTC
CASSRGARGYTF
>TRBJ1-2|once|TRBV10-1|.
TGCGCCAGCAGAACCACCGGCTTCGGCGGTGACAGCCCTCGGCCCGGCTACACCTTC
CASRTTGFGGDSPRPGYTF
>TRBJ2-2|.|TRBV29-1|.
TGCAGCGTGTGGCAGGTTGGGACCGGGGAGCTGTTTTTT
CSVWQVGTGELFF
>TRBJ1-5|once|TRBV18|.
TGTGCCAGCTCACCCAGGGGTAGCAATCAGCCCCAGCATTTT
CASSPRGSNQPQHF
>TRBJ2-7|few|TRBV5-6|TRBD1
TGTGCCAGCAGCTTGACGCGACAGGGTTCTACTCCCTACGAGCAGTACTTC
CASSLTRQGSTPYEQYF